This TCR beta chain was identified in a study of identical twins. For this clonotype: The antigen is not known.

TCRdb called the 5' RACE reads again in MiXCR, with one record for every CDR3 protein. The data contain 1.5 million to 2 million distinct CDR3 sequences, less than 40% of them singletons. CDR1 and CDR2 from the germline V gene are WSHSY and SAAADI. CDR3 length: 14 residues. Points from the study as a whole: In zero-insertion analyses, partial confounding could arise from invariant MAIT and iNKT cells.

This chain connects TRBV10-2 to TRBJ2-4; TRBD1 aligns across 10 bases. The J call could be wrong; TRBJ2-7 is a better fit for the DNA end. The sequenced sample was cord blood. This receptor was taken from a newborn girl in good health. The CDR3: CASSGQGVIVEQYF. As DNA, the CDR3 is TGCGCCAGCAGCGGACAGGGGGTAATTGTCGAGCAGTACTTC.